Following are 21 T cell receptor beta chains from one sample sequenced in a study of shared clonotypes between healthy human individuals. Profiled with immunoSEQ multiplex PCR; TCRdb holds only in-frame clones, not every one. The sample yields roughly 2.1 million clones, 85% to 95% seen once. Naive CD8 cells were CD45RO-negative, positively selected for CCR7, excluding terminally differentiated effector memory CD45RA+ cells. The sequencing input was naive CD8+ T cells from PBMCs. Receptor source: a man between 18 and 35 years old in good health. Some clones in this sample may be carry-over from other donors' samples.

This sequence joins TRBV5-1 and TRBJ2-1; unclear D gene. The CDR3 runs to 14 residues. The germline gives CDR1 SGHRS, CDR2 YFSETQ. The ends were cut back, 0 bases at V and 8 bases at J, with 12 bases in the middle. CDR3 sequence: CASSLEGRADEQFF. DNA for the CDR3: TGCGCCAGCAGCTTGGAAGGTAGGGCAGATGAGCAGTTCTTC.

To note about this clone: Other DNA sequences in the same sample also yield this CDR3. The V gene is TRBV18, the J gene TRBJ2-3; 13 bases align to TRBD2. The ends lost 3 bases at V and 3 bases at J; junction bases unmatched: 6. Germline V lookup: CDR1 KGHSH, CDR2 LQKENI. This CDR3 has 17 amino acids. CDR3 DNA: TGTGCCAGCTCACCCCCCGGACTAGCGGGAGTGACAGATACGCAGTATTTT. This gives the protein CASSPPGLAGVTDTQYF. The whole variable domain, filled in from reference TRBV18 and TRBJ2-3, reads NAGVMQNPRHLVRRRGQEARLRCSPMKGHSHVYWYRQLPEEGLKFMVYLQKENIIDESGMPKERFSAEFPKEGPSILRIQQVVRGDSAAYFCASSPPGLAGVTDTQYFGPGTRLTVL.

The chain has TRBV2 and TRBJ2-3; D unclear. The CDR3 runs to 15 residues. Trimming removed 5 bases at V and 2 bases at J, with 14 bases between. Germline loops: CDR1 SNHLY, CDR2 FYNNEI. The CDR3 region is CASSRSLGYTDTQYF. The CDR3 bases are TGTGCCAGCAGTCGAAGCTTGGGTTACACAGATACGCAGTATTTT. Together with reference TRBV2 and TRBJ2-3, the CDR3 gives the full variable domain: EPEVTQTPSHQVTQMGQEVILRCVPISNHLYFYWYRQILGQKVEFLVSFYNNEISEKSEIFDDQFSVERPDGSNFTLKIRSTKLEDSAMYFCASSRSLGYTDTQYFGPGTRLTVL.

The rearrangement uses TRBV28 and TRBJ1-1, with D possibly matching TRBD1 (5 bases). This CDR3 is 13 amino acids long. CDR1 MDHEN and CDR2 SYDVKM come from the germline V gene. V was shortened by 5 bases and J by 11 bases, with 18 bases between the two germline ends. CDR3 nucleotide sequence: TGTGCCAGCAGTATTTCCGTGACAGCGGGGGCTTTCTTT. It encodes CASSISVTAGAFF.

The J gene is TRBJ1-1, the V gene TRBV6-1, with D possibly TRBD1 on 6 matching bases. The V gene's germline CDR1 is MNHNS and CDR2 SASEGT. The CDR3 totals 17 residues. The ends were cut back, 1 base at V and 0 bases at J, with 15 bases in the middle. The CDR3 here is CASSEDQGHGVNTEAFF. The CDR3 bases are TGTGCCAGCAGTGAAGACCAGGGACACGGCGTGAACACTGAAGCTTTCTTT.

The V and J genes are TRBV15 and TRBJ2-1, with 10 bases identical to TRBD2. The CDR3 totals 15 residues. V dropped 4 bases and J dropped 5; count of bases not matched to a gene: 5. The germline gives CDR1 LNHNV, CDR2 YYDKDF (reference sequence). In DNA form, the CDR3 reads TGTGCCACCAGCAATAGCGGGAGGCTAGACAATGAGCAGTTCTTC. Translating it yields CATSNSGRLDNEQFF.

For this clone: In the same sample, other DNA sequences code for this CDR3. CDR3 amino acids: CSVRGLADTDTQYF. Written as DNA, the CDR3 is TGCAGCGTCCGAGGACTAGCGGACACAGATACGCAGTATTTT. J is TRBJ2-3 and V is TRBV29-1; 10 nucleotides agree with TRBD2. The CDR3 covers 14 residues. Germline V gives CDR1 SQVTM, CDR2 ANQGSEA. V dropped 6 bases and J dropped 2; count of bases not matched to a gene: 5.

The CDR3 here is CASSFGVTGELFF. The CDR3 coding sequence is TGTGCCAGCAGCTTCGGGGTCACCGGGGAGCTGTTTTTT. The gene calls are TRBV11-2 and TRBJ2-2, with D possibly TRBD2 on 5 matching bases. The V gene lost 3 bases and the J gene lost 4 bases, with 6 bases spanning the gap. The CDR3 spans 13 residues. CDR1 and CDR2 (germline): SGHAT, FQNNGV.

This chain connects TRBV5-1 to TRBJ1-1; D unresolved. The CDR3 length is 13 residues. V was shortened by 0 bases and J by 11 bases, with 14 bases between the two germline ends. Germline V CDR1 and CDR2: SGHRS, YFSETQ. Here the CDR3 reads CASSLEARVGAFF. As DNA, the CDR3 is TGCGCCAGCAGCTTGGAAGCCCGGGTTGGGGCTTTCTTT. Filled out from reference TRBV5-1 and TRBJ1-1, the complete variable domain reads KAGVTQTPRYLIKTRGQQVTLSCSPISGHRSVSWYQQTPGQGLQFLFEYFSETQRNKGNFPGRFSGRQFSNSRSEMNVSTLELGDSALYLCASSLEARVGAFFGQGTRLTVV.

This clone was picked up one time. Other DNA sequences in the sample encode the same CDR3. J is TRBJ2-3 and V is TRBV9; D perhaps matches TRBD2 (6 bases). Per the germline V gene, CDR1 is SGDLS and CDR2 is YYNGEE. CDR3 size: 13 residues. Trimming took 6 bases from V and 2 from J, leaving 10 bases between them. The CDR3 is CASTAGVTDTQYF. CDR3 DNA: TGTGCCAGCACAGCGGGCGTCACAGATACGCAGTATTTT.

The rearrangement joins TRBV19 to TRBJ1-5, with D possibly matching TRBD1 (5 bases). Looked up from germline, CDR1 is LNHDA and CDR2 is SQIVND (reference sequence). The CDR3 is 16 amino acids. V lost 10 bases and J 8 bases, leaving 27 bases between the germline ends. CDR3: CATSYRGRDVIKPQHF. CDR3 DNA: TGTGCCACCTCCTATCGTGGACGGGACGTTATCAAGCCCCAGCATTTT.

The chain employs TRBV11-2 and TRBJ2-1; D is unresolved. The CDR3 is 12 residues long. CDR1 is SGHAT and CDR2 is FQNNGV in the germline V gene. With 4 bases removed from V and 10 bases from J, the gap between germline ends came to 11 bases. The CDR3 loop reads CASSSERWEQFF. CDR3 in DNA: TGTGCCAGCAGCTCCGAACGGTGGGAGCAGTTCTTC.

CDR3 sequence: CASNPTGSQPQHF. CDR3 coding DNA: TGTGCCAGCAACCCTACAGGGAGTCAGCCCCAGCATTTT. This rearrangement joins TRBV2 to TRBJ1-5; possible D gene TRBD1, 6 bases. The CDR3 extends over 13 amino acids. V was cut by 7 bases and J by 6 bases, with 13 bases left in between. Germline loops: CDR1 SNHLY, CDR2 FYNNEI.

The CDR3 region has the DNA TGTGCCAGCAGCGTCCCTGGCCCTCGGTACAATGAGCAGTTCTTC. Protein: CASSVPGPRYNEQFF. The chain has TRBV4-2 and TRBJ2-1; D unresolved. Deletions cut 5 bases from V and 4 bases from J, with 15 bases between. Germline V gene sequence: CDR1 LGHNA, CDR2 YNFKEQ. The CDR3 extends over 15 amino acids.

The V call is TRBV5-4, the J call TRBJ1-2, with no clear D. V shed 3 bases and J shed 4 bases, with 13 bases lying between them. Germline lookup yields CDR1 SGHNT and CDR2 YYREEE (reference sequence). The CDR3 runs to 14 residues. DNA of the CDR3: TGTGCCAGCAGCTCCTGGACGGATACCTATGGCTACACCTTC. Protein sequence: CASSSWTDTYGYTF.

The gene calls are TRBV2 and TRBJ2-1; weak D call: TRBD2 (5 bases). Germline V CDR1 and CDR2: SNHLY, FYNNEI. CDR3 length equals 15 residues. Deletions cut 7 bases from V and 1 base from J, with 14 bases between. This chain's CDR3 is CASIPGRGSYNEQFF. The CDR3, as DNA: TGTGCCAGCATTCCGGGCCGAGGGTCCTACAATGAGCAGTTCTTC.

The chain has TRBV14 and TRBJ2-5; D uncertain. CDR1 and CDR2 from the germline V gene are SGHDN and FVKESK. Trimming removed 0 bases at V and 8 bases at J, with 13 bases between. CDR3 length: 14 amino acids. This CDR3 is CASSQEFPFSTQYF. The CDR3 nucleotides are TGTGCCAGCAGCCAAGAGTTCCCCTTCTCAACCCAGTACTTC.

The chain has TRBV7-9 and TRBJ2-7, with TRBD1 identical over 8 bases. The germline CDR1 and CDR2 sequences are SEHNR and FQNEAQ (reference sequence). The ends lost 8 bases at V and 3 bases at J; junction bases unmatched: 3. CDR3 length equals 12 residues. The chain's CDR3 is CASRGQDYEQYF. The CDR3 nucleotides are TGTGCCAGCCGGGGACAGGACTACGAGCAGTACTTC. Filled out from reference TRBV7-9 and TRBJ2-7, the complete variable domain reads DTGVSQNPRHKITKRGQNVTFRCDPISEHNRLYWYRQTLGQGPEFLTYFQNEAQLEKSRLLSDRFSAERPKGSFSTLEIQRTEQGDSAMYLCASRGQDYEQYFGPGTRLTVT.

In its sample, this clone was seen a few times. This chain joins TRBV13 and TRBJ1-1, with a possible D match to TRBD1 (6 bases). The CDR3 contains 15 residues. Trimming pared 4 bases from V and 4 bases from J, leaving 16 bases between. CDR1 PRHDT and CDR2 FYEKMQ come from the germline V gene (reference sequence). The CDR3 DNA sequence: TGTGCCAGCAGCTCCCGAATATGGGGGGCCACTGAAGCTTTCTTT. This gives the protein CASSSRIWGATEAFF. The whole variable domain, remainder taken from reference TRBV13 and TRBJ1-1, is AAGVIQSPRHLIKEKRETATLKCYPIPRHDTVYWYQQGPGQDPQFLISFYEKMQSDKGSIPDRFSAQQFSDYHSELNMSSLELGDSALYFCASSSRIWGATEAFFGQGTRLTVV.

This chain connects TRBV19 to TRBJ1-1; no clear D gene. CDR1 and CDR2 from the germline V gene are LNHDA and SQIVND (reference sequence). V lost 7 bases and J lost 0, with 18 bases in between. The CDR3 runs 16 residues. CDR3 region: CASTVDFWRMNTEAFF. For the CDR3, the DNA is TGTGCCAGTACCGTAGATTTCTGGAGAATGAACACTGAAGCTTTCTTT. The variable domain in full, with the rest retrieved from reference TRBV19 and TRBJ1-1, is DGGITQSPKYLFRKEGQNVTLSCEQNLNHDAMYWYRQDPGQGLRLIYYSQIVNDFQKGDIAEGYSVSREKKESFPLTVTSAQKNPTAFYLCASTVDFWRMNTEAFFGQGTRLTVV.

J is TRBJ2-1 and V is TRBV9; D is uncertain. The CDR3 consists of 13 residues. The germline gives CDR1 SGDLS, CDR2 YYNGEE. Trimming cost V 0 bases and J 8 bases, with 9 bases left between them. CDR3 protein: CASSVEEFDEQFF. The CDR3 DNA is TGTGCCAGCAGCGTAGAAGAGTTCGATGAGCAGTTCTTC.